Presented here are 18 T cell receptor beta chains from one specimen sequenced in a study of blood T cells in healthy people across ages. The second PCR ran roughly 6 to 12 cycles with a sample-barcoded 5' primer and J-beta primers. TCRdb reprocessed the 5' RACE reads with MiXCR, giving one entry per CDR3 protein. The sample consists of approximately 700,000 distinct CDR3 sequences, 32% of them appearing once. The sample was blood. These receptors originate from a woman of 80 years or more in good health.

As regards this clonotype: This may be a read error: a much more frequent sequence differs by one nucleotide. This rearrangement joins TRBV6-2 or TRBV6-3 to TRBJ2-2; tentative D call: TRBD2 (6 bases). Germline V gives CDR1 MNHEY, CDR2 SVGEGT. The CDR3 is made up of 12 amino acids. The CDR3 DNA is TGTGCCAGCAGTTACCAGGCCGGGGGGCTGTTTTTT. Translation gives CASSYQAGGLFF.

The sample holds many counts of this clonotype. This chain links TRBV7-2 with TRBJ2-5; 7 bases fit TRBD2. V lost 3 bases to trimming and J lost 5 bases; unmatched junction nucleotides: 6. This CDR3 region has 14 residues. Germline lookup yields CDR1 SGHTA and CDR2 FQGNSA. CDR3 in DNA: TGTGCCAGCAGCTTTCATGGGGGAGGGGAGACCCAGTACTTC. Residues: CASSFHGGGETQYF.

The chain employs TRBV20-1 and TRBJ1-1; D might be TRBD1 (5 bases). This CDR3 is built from 13 residues. Germline CDR1 DFQATT, CDR2 SNEGSKA (reference sequence). Trimming left V 6 bases short and J 1 base short, with 12 bases between. The DNA for the CDR3 is TGCAGTGCGTTTCCTAGGGGGAACACTGAAGCTTTCTTT. This encodes CSAFPRGNTEAFF.

This clonotype was seen only a few times. CDR3 nucleotide sequence: TGCGCCAGCAGCTCCTTGGGACAGGGGGAAGAGACCCAGTACTTC. Residues: CASSSLGQGEETQYF. This chain connects TRBV5-1 to TRBJ2-5; TRBD1 matches 11 bases. Germline V CDR1 and CDR2: SGHRS, YFSETQ. This CDR3 has 15 residues. The ends lost 3 bases at V and 3 bases at J; junction bases unmatched: 4.

DNA of the CDR3: TGTGCCAGCAGCCAGACACTAAGCAATCAGCCCCAGCATTTT. This gives the protein CASSQTLSNQPQHF. The genes are TRBV7-8 and TRBJ1-5; no firm D call. CDR3 length: 14 residues. Germline V gene sequence: CDR1 SGHVS, CDR2 FQNEAQ. V dropped 5 bases and J dropped 1 base, with 9 bases sitting between them.

V and J are TRBV11-3 and TRBJ2-3, with D tentatively TRBD2 (5 bases). Trimming cost V 2 bases and J 2 bases, with 11 bases left between them. This CDR3 is 15 amino acids long. From germline, CDR1 is SGHNT and CDR2 YENEEA. The CDR3 region has the DNA TGTGCCAGCAGCTTAAGCCCTCTAGCCACAGATACGCAGTATTTT. Residues: CASSLSPLATDTQYF.

This clonotype occurred many times. The rearrangement links TRBV30 to TRBJ1-2; D ambiguous. V was clipped by 0 bases and J by 3 bases, with 8 bases between them. Germline-derived CDR1 and CDR2 are GTSNPN and SVGIG (reference sequence). The CDR3 is 13 amino acids. The DNA for the CDR3 is TGTGCCTGGAGTGTTAGGCCTTACTATGGCTACACCTTC. Its translation: CAWSVRPYYGYTF.

This chain joins TRBV20-1 and TRBJ1-2; no clear D. The length of the CDR3 is 14 residues. Germline V gene sequence: CDR1 DFQATT, CDR2 SNEGSKA (reference sequence). The V and J ends lost 1 base and 3 bases respectively, with 12 bases between them. For the CDR3, the DNA is TGCAGTGCTAGAGGGACGCCCCAGTACTATGGCTACACCTTC. Encoded protein: CSARGTPQYYGYTF.

This clonotype was detected many times. The chain has TRBV7-3 and TRBJ2-3; D call uncertain. The CDR3 has 14 amino acids. Per the germline V gene, CDR1 is SGHTA and CDR2 is FQGTGA. V shed 5 bases and J shed 4 bases, with 13 bases lying between them. In DNA, the CDR3 is TGTGCCAGCAGCCCTTCCGCCGCCCCAGATACGCAGTATTTT. This codes for CASSPSAAPDTQYF.

In this sample, this clonotype turned up many times. The chain links TRBV7-2 to TRBJ2-2; TRBD2 aligns across 7 bases. Germline trimming cut 5 bases from V and 1 base from J; bases unmatched to any gene: 4. The CDR3 contains 15 residues. From germline, CDR1 is SGHTA and CDR2 FQGNSA. CDR3 loop: CASSRGGWNTGELFF. The CDR3 DNA sequence: TGTGCCAGCAGCCGGGGAGGGTGGAACACCGGGGAGCTGTTTTTT.

This clonotype was observed a handful of times. The chain carries TRBV28 and TRBJ1-1, with a tentative D call TRBD1 (6 bases). Germline V gives CDR1 MDHEN, CDR2 SYDVKM. V lost 6 bases to trimming and J lost 1 base, with 18 bases between them. The CDR3 runs to 16 residues. The DNA for the CDR3 is TGTGCCAGCAGAGGGGGTGTGGGACGGGGGAACACTGAAGCTTTCTTT. Its translation: CASRGGVGRGNTEAFF.

The chain carries TRBV29-1 and TRBJ2-5, with 8 bases identical to TRBD1. The J call may be in error: the DNA end matches TRBJ2-7 better. CDR3 size: 14 residues. The germline V gene has CDR1 SQVTM and CDR2 ANQGSEA. CDR3 coding DNA: TGCAGCGTTTCAGGGGGCAGGGCGGGGTACGAGCAGTACTTC. Protein: CSVSGGRAGYEQYF.

This clonotype was detected many times. This chain links TRBV20-1 with TRBJ2-7; 7 bases are a match to TRBD2. The length of the CDR3 is 15 residues. The germline V gene has CDR1 DFQATT and CDR2 SNEGSKA (reference sequence). V was clipped by 5 bases and J by 4 bases; unmatched bases: 14. The CDR3 reads CSAREAGHNYYEQYF. In DNA form, the CDR3 reads TGCAGTGCTCGGGAGGCGGGCCATAACTATTACGAGCAGTACTTC.

The table lists this clonotype with many counts. This rearrangement joins TRBV6-1 to TRBJ2-3; 8 positions match TRBD2. Germline CDR1 is MNHNS and CDR2 is SASEGT. This CDR3 spans 14 amino acids. The V segment lost 10 bases and the J segment 0 bases; nucleotides outside the gene matches: 6. CDR3 protein: CATRAGASTDTQYF. In DNA, the CDR3 is TGTGCCACCCGAGCGGGGGCGAGCACAGATACGCAGTATTTT.

The chain recombines TRBV7-9 with TRBJ1-4; TRBD1 is a possible D gene (5 bases). This CDR3 region has 14 residues. V lost 7 bases to trimming and J lost 3 bases, with 12 bases between them. Germline V gene data show CDR1 as SEHNR and CDR2 as FQNEAQ (reference sequence). Here the CDR3 reads CASIQGLANEKLFF. The CDR3, as DNA: TGTGCCAGCATCCAGGGTCTGGCTAATGAAAAACTGTTTTTT.

This clonotype has a count of ten or more. This sequence joins TRBV7-2 and TRBJ2-7, with D perhaps TRBD1 (6 bases). CDR1 is SGHTA, CDR2 FQGNSA, per germline. V was shortened by 1 base and J by 12 bases, with 13 bases between the two germline ends. The CDR3 is 12 residues long. In nucleotides, the CDR3 is TGTGCCAGCAGCTTAGATATAGGACAGACGTACTTC. This codes for CASSLDIGQTYF.

This clonotype was seen many times. The rearrangement uses TRBV20-1 and TRBJ2-3, with a possible D match to TRBD1 (5 bases). The length of the CDR3 is 15 residues. Germline assignment: CDR1 DFQATT and CDR2 SNEGSKA (reference sequence). Trimming took off 3 bases at V and 2 bases at J, with 15 bases between the two ends. The CDR3 loop is CSASGHPTFTDTQYF. The DNA for the CDR3 is TGCAGTGCTAGCGGACATCCGACTTTCACAGATACGCAGTATTTT.

This clonotype was counted at least ten times. In DNA, the CDR3 is TGTGCCAGCACTCGGATGGAGTGGGGGTTTGGGACGGTGAACTATGGCTACACCTTC. This encodes CASTRMEWGFGTVNYGYTF. This rearrangement joins TRBV7-9 to TRBJ1-2, with a possible D match to TRBD1 (5 bases). Trimming took 7 bases from V and 2 from J, leaving 29 bases between them. This CDR3 region has 19 residues. Germline CDR1 and CDR2: SEHNR and FQNEAQ (reference sequence).